The clone carrying this TCR beta chain was recorded at least ten times. Its target is not known. TCR cDNA, made by 5'RACE template switching, carried an added universal primer site and UMIs. Each CDR3 protein gets one entry after TCRdb re-called the 5' RACE reads with MiXCR. The sample includes some 110,000 distinct CDR3 sequences, about 7% seen only once; the top ten take around 2.5%. This record belongs to a study of T cells after yellow fever vaccination. Study conclusions and caveats: Of the clonotypes, a small share occurred in both CD4 and CD8 compartments. Abundant clonotypes (contaminants from the bulk population) could be present in FACS-sorted repertoires. Post-booster repertoires contained most primary-vaccination clones again (96% CD4, 85% to 90% CD8).

Trimming took 1 base from V and 7 from J; bases not matched to a gene: 2. CDR1 and CDR2 from the germline V gene are SEHNR and FQNEAQ (reference sequence). There are 14 residues in the CDR3. The rearrangement links TRBV7-9 to TRBJ2-1, with 9 bases lining up with TRBD2. This TCR was recovered from a young man who received the YFV17D yellow fever vaccine. This sample comprised CD4+ T cells sorted from PBMCs, obtained 10 days after the first yellow fever vaccination. CDR3 residues: CASSLDLAGNEQFF. Here the CDR3 DNA reads TGTGCCAGCAGCTTAGACCTAGCGGGGAATGAGCAGTTCTTC.